The 7 T cell receptor beta chains presented below share a single source sample, sequenced in a study of blood T cell repertoires in COVID-19. Sequencing was performed with immunoSEQ multiplex PCR; in TCRdb, only in-frame clones are kept and a portion is missing. Of about 100,000 clones listed, approximately 86% are singletons. Material for sequencing was peripheral blood. The source of these receptors is a human donor in a cohort sampled during active COVID-19.

The rearrangement links TRBV6-5 to TRBJ2-7, with TRBD2 matching over 12 bases. The trim removed 6 bases at V and 4 bases at J, leaving 4 bases unmatched. The CDR3 runs to 14 residues. Germline V lookup: CDR1 MNHEY, CDR2 SVGAGI. CDR3 amino acids: CASSLGLAGYEQYF. CDR3 in DNA: TGTGCCAGCAGCCTCGGACTAGCGGGGTACGAGCAGTACTTC.

This chain uses TRBV28 with TRBJ2-7, with D tentatively TRBD1 (6 bases). This CDR3 has 13 amino acids. Germline CDR1 and CDR2: MDHEN and SYDVKM. Trimming shortened V by 6 bases and J by 7 bases, and 16 bases separated the two germline ends. The CDR3 nucleotides read TGTGCCAGCAGCCGGACAGCCCCTTTAGAGCAGTACTTC. This sequence encodes CASSRTAPLEQYF.

The chain has TRBV7-8 and TRBJ2-7; a weak D match, TRBD1 (7 bases). The CDR3 loop spans 15 amino acids. Germline CDR1 reads SGHVS; CDR2 reads FQNEAQ. Trimming removed 2 bases at V and 6 bases at J, with 17 bases between. CDR3 nucleotide sequence: TGTGCCAGCAGCTTACGGGGCAGGGGGGCCGCCGAGCAGTACTTC. Translation: CASSLRGRGAAEQYF.

The CDR3 loop reads CASSPGLAVAGAQYF. The CDR3 DNA sequence: TGTGCCAGCAGCCCGGGACTAGCGGTGGCTGGGGCCCAGTACTTC. The genes are TRBV5-4 and TRBJ2-5, with TRBD2 matching over 11 bases. With 4 bases clipped from V and 9 bases from J, the junction kept 11 bases outside the gene matches. CDR1 is SGHNT and CDR2 is YYREEE in the germline V gene (reference sequence). The CDR3 consists of 15 residues.

The chain joins TRBV28 to TRBJ2-7, with 10 nucleotides matching TRBD1. The germline gives CDR1 MDHEN, CDR2 SYDVKM. The CDR3 loop spans 14 amino acids. J lost 3 bases, V lost 5 bases, and 4 bases had no gene match. CDR3 bases: TGTGCCAGCAGTCAGGGACAGGGGAACTACGAGCAGTACTTC. Residues: CASSQGQGNYEQYF.

The CDR3, as DNA: TGTGCCAGTAGTATACGGGGGGAGCTGTTTTTT. Its protein is CASSIRGELFF. The J gene is TRBJ2-2, the V gene TRBV19; D remains unclear. The CDR3 is made up of 11 amino acids. Germline-derived CDR1 and CDR2 are LNHDA and SQIVND (reference sequence). Deletions cut 2 bases from V and 8 bases from J, with 3 bases between. The variable domain in full, completed from reference TRBV19 and TRBJ2-2, reads DGGITQSPKYLFRKEGQNVTLSCEQNLNHDAMYWYRQDPGQGLRLIYYSQIVNDFQKGDIAEGYSVSREKKESFPLTVTSAQKNPTAFYLCASSIRGELFFGEGSRLTVL.

This clone was seen once. This chain joins TRBV11-1 and TRBJ2-2, with D possibly being TRBD2 (6 bases). The CDR3 is 16 residues long. Trimming removed 4 bases at V and 1 base at J, with 13 bases between. Germline CDR1 and CDR2: SGHAT and FQDESV (reference sequence). CDR3 sequence reads: CASSSLGTRNTGELFF. The CDR3 DNA reads TGTGCCAGCAGCTCGCTCGGGACTCGGAACACCGGGGAGCTGTTTTTT.